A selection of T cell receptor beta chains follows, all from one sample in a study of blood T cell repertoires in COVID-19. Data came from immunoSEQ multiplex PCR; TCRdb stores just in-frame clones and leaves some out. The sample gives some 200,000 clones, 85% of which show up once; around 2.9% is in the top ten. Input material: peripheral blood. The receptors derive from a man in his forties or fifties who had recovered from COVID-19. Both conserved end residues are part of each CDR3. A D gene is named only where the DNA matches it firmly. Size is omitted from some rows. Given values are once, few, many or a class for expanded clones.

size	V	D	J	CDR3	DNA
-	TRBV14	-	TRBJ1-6	CASSQGLSSSYNSPLHF	TGTGCCAGCAGCCAAGGACTTTCAAGCTCCTATAATTCACCCCTCCACTTT
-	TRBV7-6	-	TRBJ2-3	CASSLVVSSTDTQYF	TGTGCCAGCAGCTTAGTTGTTTCTAGCACAGATACGCAGTATTTT
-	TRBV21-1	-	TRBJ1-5	CASSKVLYKPSSNQPQHF	TGTGCCAGCAGCAAAGTCTTATATAAGCCATCAAGCAATCAGCCCCAGCATTTT
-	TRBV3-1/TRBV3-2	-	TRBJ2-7	CASSQGGTVAYEQYF	TGTGCCAGCAGCCAAGGCGGGACAGTCGCCTACGAGCAGTACTTC
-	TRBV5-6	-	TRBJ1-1	CASSLGRGQMNTEAFF	TGTGCCAGCAGCTTGGGGCGGGGGCAGATGAACACTGAAGCTTTCTTT
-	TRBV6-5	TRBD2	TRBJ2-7	CASSLAGGIPYEQYF	TGTGCCAGCAGCTTAGCGGGAGGTATCCCCTACGAGCAGTACTTC
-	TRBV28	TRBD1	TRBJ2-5	CASSLGQGAKGQETQYF	TGTGCCAGCAGTCTGGGACAGGGGGCAAAAGGCCAAGAGACCCAGTACTTC
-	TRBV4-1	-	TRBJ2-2	CASSQKAKRVGGELFF	TGCGCCAGCAGCCAAAAGGCCAAGCGGGTGGGGGGGGAGCTGTTTTTT
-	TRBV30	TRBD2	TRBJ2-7	CAWSREGLAGANYEQYF	TGTGCCTGGAGTCGAGAGGGACTAGCGGGAGCAAACTACGAGCAGTACTTC
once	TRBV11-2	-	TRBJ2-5	CASSFPRLQTTSKSPTQYF	TGTGCCAGCAGCTTCCCGAGACTCCAAACAACATCCAAGAGTCCGACCCAGTACTTC
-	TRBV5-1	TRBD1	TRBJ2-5	CASSLRDRGETQYF	TGCGCCAGCAGCTTGAGGGACAGGGGTGAGACCCAGTACTTC
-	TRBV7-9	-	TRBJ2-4	CASSKFGDTGKNIQYF	TGTGCCAGCAGTAAGTTCGGGGACACGGGAAAAAACATTCAGTACTTC
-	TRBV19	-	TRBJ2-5	CASSGSIETQYF	TGTGCCAGTTCAGGTTCTATAGAGACCCAGTACTTC
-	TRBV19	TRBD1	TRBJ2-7	CASRPRQGMLYEQYF	TGTGCCAGCAGACCTCGACAGGGGATGCTCTACGAGCAGTACTTC
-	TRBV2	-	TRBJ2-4	CASSVSLLLAKNIQYF	TGTGCCAGCAGTGTGTCACTCCTACTAGCCAAAAACATTCAGTACTTC
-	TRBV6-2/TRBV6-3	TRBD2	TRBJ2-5	CASSTGLAGGQETQYF	TGTGCCAGCAGTACAGGACTAGCGGGAGGCCAAGAGACCCAGTACTTC
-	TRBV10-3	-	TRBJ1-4	CAISEGGATNEKLFF	TGTGCCATCAGTGAAGGCGGTGCAACTAATGAAAAACTGTTTTTT
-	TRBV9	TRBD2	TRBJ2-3	CASSPLGVAGATSTDTQYF	TGTGCCAGCAGCCCCCTCGGGGTAGCGGGAGCGACTAGCACAGATACGCAGTATTTT
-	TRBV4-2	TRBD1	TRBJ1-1	CASSQGLQGGTEAFF	TGTGCCAGCAGCCAAGGCCTACAGGGGGGCACTGAAGCTTTCTTT
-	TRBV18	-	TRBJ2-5	CASSPIPVETQYF	TGTGCCAGCTCACCAATTCCAGTAGAGACCCAGTACTTC
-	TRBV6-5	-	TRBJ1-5	CASIGHFSNQPQHF	TGTGCCAGCATTGGGCATTTTAGCAATCAGCCCCAGCATTTT
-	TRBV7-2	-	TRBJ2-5	CASSLGRGSETQYF	TGTGCCAGCAGCTTAGGGCGGGGTTCAGAGACCCAGTACTTC
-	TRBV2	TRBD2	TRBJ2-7	CASTLRVQVLGGREQYF	TGTGCCAGCACTCTACGAGTGCAGGTCCTAGGCGGGAGGGAGCAGTACTTC
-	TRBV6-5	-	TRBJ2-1	CASSLLNEQFF	TGTGCCAGCAGTTTACTTAATGAGCAGTTCTTC
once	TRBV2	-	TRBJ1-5	CASTSGTGNQPQHF	TGTGCCAGCACAAGCGGGACTGGCAATCAGCCCCAGCATTTT
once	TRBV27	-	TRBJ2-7	CASSYRAFYEQYF	TGTGCCAGCAGTTACAGGGCCTTCTACGAGCAGTACTTC
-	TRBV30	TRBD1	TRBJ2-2	CAWSGSRTGRVGELFF	TGTGCCTGGAGTGGAAGTCGGACAGGGCGGGTCGGGGAGCTGTTTTTT
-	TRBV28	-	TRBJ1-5	CASSLGGISNQPQHF	TGTGCCAGCAGTTTAGGGGGGATAAGCAATCAGCCCCAGCATTTT
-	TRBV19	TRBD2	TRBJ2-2	CASSMLHSLAGVEHGELFF	TGTGCCAGTAGTATGCTCCACTCTCTAGCGGGAGTAGAACACGGGGAGCTGTTTTTT
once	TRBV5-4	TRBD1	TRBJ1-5	CASSRDRGEPQHF	TGTGCCAGCAGCCGGGACAGGGGAGAACCCCAGCATTTT
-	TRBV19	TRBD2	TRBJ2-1	CASSSRGSGNNEQFF	TGTGCCAGTAGTTCCCGGGGTAGCGGGAACAATGAGCAGTTCTTC
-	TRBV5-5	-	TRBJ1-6	CASSLDPVGGVNSPLHF	TGTGCCAGCAGCTTGGATCCCGTGGGAGGGGTTAATTCACCCCTCCACTTT
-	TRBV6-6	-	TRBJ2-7	CASIGGSYEQYF	TGTGCCAGCATAGGCGGCTCCTACGAGCAGTACTTC
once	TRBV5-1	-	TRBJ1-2	CASSLSVQVRGYTF	TGCGCCAGCAGCTTGTCAGTACAGGTGCGCGGCTACACCTTC
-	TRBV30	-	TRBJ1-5	CAWSVQSNQPQHF	TGTGCCTGGAGTGTACAAAGCAATCAGCCCCAGCATTTT
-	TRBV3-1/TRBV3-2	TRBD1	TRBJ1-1	CASSSGGVEAFF	TGTGCCAGCAGCTCAGGGGGCGTGGAAGCTTTCTTT
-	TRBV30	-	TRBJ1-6	CAWRQNLNSPLHF	TGTGCCTGGAGACAGAACTTAAATTCACCCCTCCACTTT
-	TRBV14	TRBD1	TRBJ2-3	CASSQVAGTGNPSTDTQYF	TGTGCCAGCAGCCAAGTAGCCGGGACAGGCAACCCTAGCACAGATACGCAGTATTTT
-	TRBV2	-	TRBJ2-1	CASSVARDNEQFF	TGTGCCAGCAGTGTGGCACGGGATAATGAGCAGTTCTTC
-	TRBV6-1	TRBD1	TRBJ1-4	CASSDNGRGRTNEKLFF	TGTGCCAGCAGTGATAACGGCAGGGGGCGAACTAATGAAAAACTGTTTTTT
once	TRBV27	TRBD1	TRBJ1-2	CASSSMGQGYNGYTF	TGTGCCAGCAGTTCCATGGGACAGGGATATAATGGCTACACCTTC
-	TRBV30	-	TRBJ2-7	CAWSGGLATYEQYF	TGTGCCTGGAGTGGAGGACTGGCTACCTACGAGCAGTACTTC
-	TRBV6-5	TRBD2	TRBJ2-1	CASSYSQLAGYNEQFF	TGTGCCAGCAGTTACTCACAACTAGCGGGATACAATGAGCAGTTCTTC
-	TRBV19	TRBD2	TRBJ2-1	CASSTGGTANEQFF	TGTGCCAGTAGTACCGGGGGGACCGCCAATGAGCAGTTCTTC
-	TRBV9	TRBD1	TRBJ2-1	CASSGQGAYRENEQFF	TGTGCCAGCAGCGGCCAGGGGGCTTATCGGGAGAATGAGCAGTTCTTC
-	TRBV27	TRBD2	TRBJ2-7	CASSRSSGKPYEQYF	TGTGCCAGCAGTAGATCTAGCGGCAAACCCTACGAGCAGTACTTC
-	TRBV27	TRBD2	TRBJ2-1	CASSLRAGGPIVDEQFF	TGTGCCAGCAGTTTACGTGCGGGAGGGCCTATCGTCGATGAGCAGTTCTTC
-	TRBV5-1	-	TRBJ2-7	CASSQVSSYEQYF	TGCGCCAGCAGTCAAGTGAGCTCCTACGAGCAGTACTTC
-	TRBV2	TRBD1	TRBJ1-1	CASTGQGATEAFF	TGTGCCAGCACTGGACAGGGGGCTACTGAAGCTTTCTTT